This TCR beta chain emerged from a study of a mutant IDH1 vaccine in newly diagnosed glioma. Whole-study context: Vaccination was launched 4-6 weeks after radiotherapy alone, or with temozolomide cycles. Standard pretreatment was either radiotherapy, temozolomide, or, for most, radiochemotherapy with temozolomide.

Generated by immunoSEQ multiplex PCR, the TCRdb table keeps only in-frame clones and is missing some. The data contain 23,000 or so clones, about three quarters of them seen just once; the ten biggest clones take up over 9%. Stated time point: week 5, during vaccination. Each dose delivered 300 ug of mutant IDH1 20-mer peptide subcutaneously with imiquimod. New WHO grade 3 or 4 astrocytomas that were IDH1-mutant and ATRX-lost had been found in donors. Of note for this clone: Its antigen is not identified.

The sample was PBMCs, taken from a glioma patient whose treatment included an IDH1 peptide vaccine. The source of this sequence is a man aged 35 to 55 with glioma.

The CDR3 region has the DNA TGTGCCAGTAGTATACAGGGGACTAGCGGGACGCAGTATTTT. Encoded protein: CASSIQGTSGTQYF. The chain joins TRBV19 to TRBJ2-3; 12 positions match TRBD2. J lost 9 bases, V lost 2 bases, and 3 bases had no gene match. Germline V CDR1 and CDR2: LNHDA, SQIVND (reference sequence). The CDR3 covers 14 residues.